The 11 T cell receptor beta chains below come from one sample, sequenced in a study of T cells after yellow fever vaccination. MiXCR was run by TCRdb on the 5' RACE reads, yielding one entry per CDR3 protein. The table includes about 320,000 distinct CDR3 sequences, approximately 4% detected once. The sequencing here drew on PBMCs, taken 15 days after the yellow fever booster vaccination. The receptors shown here come from a man younger than 35 who received the YFV17D yellow fever vaccine.

This clonotype has a count of ten or more. The chain has TRBV11-2 and TRBJ2-7; D tentatively fits TRBD1 or TRBD2 (5 bases each). Germline V gene lookup returns CDR1 SGHAT and CDR2 FQNNGV. This CDR3 is built from 15 residues. Trimming stripped 3 bases from V and 5 bases from J, with 17 bases between. CDR3 amino acids: CASSFRPRGRHEQYF. The CDR3 DNA reads as TGTGCCAGCAGCTTTCGACCGAGGGGACGCCACGAGCAGTACTTC.

This clonotype showed up many times. This chain connects TRBV7-2 to TRBJ2-1, with 9 bases identical to TRBD2. The V gene's germline CDR1 is SGHTA and CDR2 FQGNSA. V shed 3 bases and J 6 bases; nucleotides not matched to a gene: 3. The CDR3 extends over 14 amino acids. The CDR3 loop is CASSLVSGGNEQFF. The CDR3 nucleotides are TGTGCCAGCAGCTTGGTTAGCGGGGGCAATGAGCAGTTCTTC. Variable domain in full (rest from reference TRBV7-2 and TRBJ2-1): GAGVSQSPSNKVTEKGKDVELRCDPISGHTALYWYRQSLGQGLEFLIYFQGNSAPDKSGLPSDRFSAERTGGSVSTLTIQRTQQEDSAVYLCASSLVSGGNEQFFGPGTRLTVL.

The V call is TRBV12-3 or TRBV12-4, the J call TRBJ1-3; 7 nucleotides line up with TRBD1. Trimming cost V 6 bases and J 4 bases; bases outside gene matches: 6. The CDR3 runs 14 residues. DNA for the CDR3: TGTGCCAGCAGGATCAGGGGGGCCGGAAACACCATATATTTT. Translating gives CASRIRGAGNTIYF.

This clonotype appeared a few times. V and J are TRBV5-1 and TRBJ1-5; no clear D. The CDR3 covers 14 residues. Trimming shortened V by 0 bases and J by 3 bases, and 7 bases separated the two germline ends. Germline V gives CDR1 SGHRS, CDR2 YFSETQ. The CDR3 DNA is TGCGCCAGCAGCTTGGAGCCAGACAATCAGCCCCAGCATTTT. Amino acid sequence: CASSLEPDNQPQHF.

A few counts support this clonotype. The J gene is TRBJ1-5, the V gene TRBV12-3 or TRBV12-4; D uncertain. The CDR3 has 14 residues. Trimming pared 5 bases from V and 0 bases from J, leaving 8 bases between. The CDR3 bases are TGTGCCAGCAGTCCAGACACTAGCAATCAGCCCCAGCATTTT. This gives the protein CASSPDTSNQPQHF.

This clonotype has ten or more counts. The germline gene is not matched at one end of the junction; a read error may be the cause. The V gene is TRBV9, the J gene TRBJ1-2; possibly TRBD1 for D (6 bases). This CDR3 region has 16 residues. Germline V lookup: CDR1 SGDLS, CDR2 YYNGEE. The CDR3 DNA is TGTGCCAGCAGCCCTTCTGCCGGGACACGGGGCAATGGGTACACCTTC. Its protein is CASSPSAGTRGNGYTF.

On this clonotype: The junction departs from the called germline gene at one end, perhaps through a read error. The rearrangement joins TRBV7-9 to TRBJ2-5; the match to TRBD1 covers 8 bases. The CDR3 totals 13 residues. The germline V gene encodes CDR1 SEHNR and CDR2 FQNEAQ (reference sequence). The CDR3 DNA reads TGTGGCAGCCGGCCAGGGGGCACGGAGACCCAGTACTTC. Residues: CGSRPGGTETQYF.

This clonotype was found many times. The CDR3 nucleotides are TGCAGTGCTAGATCTCCTAGCTCTCGATCTGGGACCCAGTACTTC. This gives the protein CSARSPSSRSGTQYF. The rearrangement uses TRBV20-1 and TRBJ2-5; D might be TRBD2 (5 bases). Germline assignment: CDR1 DFQATT and CDR2 SNEGSKA (reference sequence). The CDR3 spans 15 residues. Trimming shortened V by 2 bases and J by 7 bases, and 20 bases separated the two germline ends.

This clonotype was detected a few times. This rearrangement joins TRBV7-9 to TRBJ2-5, with 8 nucleotides matching TRBD1. Germline CDR1 is SEHNR and CDR2 is FQNEAQ (reference sequence). Trimming cost V 3 bases and J 3 bases; bases outside gene matches: 9. This CDR3 is 16 amino acids long. CDR3 protein: CASSFLPGQVKETQYF. The CDR3 nucleotides are TGTGCCAGCAGCTTTTTACCGGGACAGGTAAAAGAGACCCAGTACTTC. Full variable domain (missing parts from reference TRBV7-9 and TRBJ2-5): DTGVSQNPRHKITKRGQNVTFRCDPISEHNRLYWYRQTLGQGPEFLTYFQNEAQLEKSRLLSDRFSAERPKGSFSTLEIQRTEQGDSAMYLCASSFLPGQVKETQYFGPGTRLLVL.

At least ten counts were recorded for this clonotype. The chain is built from TRBV7-8 and TRBJ2-1, with 8 bases identical to TRBD1. The CDR3 runs 15 residues. Trimming at V came to 4 bases and at J to 2 bases, leaving 4 bases not matched to a gene. Germline V gives CDR1 SGHVS, CDR2 FQNEAQ. CDR3 sequence: CASSSGGVPYNEQFF. The CDR3 DNA follows: TGTGCCAGCAGCTCAGGGGGCGTCCCCTACAATGAGCAGTTCTTC.

The chain links TRBV20-1 to TRBJ2-5; 9 bases align to TRBD2. CDR1 DFQATT and CDR2 SNEGSKA come from the germline V gene (reference sequence). The length of the CDR3 is 14 residues. The J segment lost 0 bases and the V segment lost 3 bases, leaving 2 bases of the junction unmatched. The CDR3 spells CSASTSGYQETQYF. CDR3 nucleotide sequence: TGCAGTGCTAGTACTAGCGGGTACCAAGAGACCCAGTACTTC.